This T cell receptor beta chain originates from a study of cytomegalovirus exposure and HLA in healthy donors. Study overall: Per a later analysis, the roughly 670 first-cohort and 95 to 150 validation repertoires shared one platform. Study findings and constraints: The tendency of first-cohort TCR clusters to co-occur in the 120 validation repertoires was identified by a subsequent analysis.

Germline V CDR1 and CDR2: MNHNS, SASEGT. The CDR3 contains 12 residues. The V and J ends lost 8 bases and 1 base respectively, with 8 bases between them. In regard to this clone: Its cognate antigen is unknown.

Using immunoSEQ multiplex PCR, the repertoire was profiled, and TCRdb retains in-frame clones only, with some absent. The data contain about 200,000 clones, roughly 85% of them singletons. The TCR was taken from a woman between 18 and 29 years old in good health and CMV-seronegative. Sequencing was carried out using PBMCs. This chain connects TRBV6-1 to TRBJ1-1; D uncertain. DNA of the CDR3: TGTGCCAGCGGCCGTTGGAACACTGAAGCTTTCTTT. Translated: CASGRWNTEAFF.